These 27 T cell receptor beta chains originate from one sample sequenced in a study of cytomegalovirus exposure and HLA in healthy donors. 13 Jbeta primers and 60 Vbeta primers were used for the PCR. The repertoire was sequenced with immunoSEQ multiplex PCR; TCRdb's copy has only in-frame clones and lacks some. Here the sample spans 180,000 or so clones, 65% to 85% being singletons. The sample consisted of PBMCs. The receptor source for this set is a boy aged 2 to 10 in good health and CMV-seronegative.

About this clone: This same CDR3 is encoded by further DNA sequences in the sample. The rearrangement joins TRBV6-6 to TRBJ1-5; D is uncertain. The CDR3 runs to 12 residues. In germline, CDR1 is MNHNY, CDR2 SVGAGI (reference sequence). Trimming took off 2 bases at V and 3 bases at J, with 2 bases between the two ends. CDR3 DNA: TGTGCCAGCAGTTACCTCAATCAGCCCCAGCATTTT. Translated, it gives CASSYLNQPQHF.

This clone was seen a handful of times. V gene TRBV5-1 combines with J gene TRBJ2-7; 8 bases fit TRBD1. CDR3 length: 15 residues. J was trimmed by 5 bases and V by 4 bases; bases with no gene match: 11. Looked up from germline, CDR1 is SGHRS and CDR2 is YFSETQ. CDR3 DNA sequence: TGCGCCAGCAGCAAAAGTACAGGGGGATTTGACGAGCAGTACTTC. This sequence encodes CASSKSTGGFDEQYF.

The V and J genes are TRBV6-6 and TRBJ1-2; tentative D call: TRBD1 (6 bases). The CDR3 runs 14 residues. Deletions cut 6 bases from V and 3 bases from J, with 14 bases between. Germline CDR1 and CDR2: MNHNY and SVGAGI (reference sequence). As DNA, the CDR3 is TGTGCCAGCAGCCTCTCGCGGACAGACTATGGCTACACCTTC. Residues: CASSLSRTDYGYTF.

This chain joins TRBV9 and TRBJ2-2; the match to TRBD2 covers 9 bases. The CDR3 has 16 amino acids. The trim removed 2 bases at V and 7 bases at J, leaving 9 bases unmatched. The germline CDR1 and CDR2 sequences are SGDLS and YYNGEE. CDR3 protein: CASSVASGVVGGELFF. Written as DNA, the CDR3 is TGTGCCAGCAGCGTTGCTAGCGGGGTCGTCGGCGGGGAGCTGTTTTTT.

The chain links TRBV7-8 to TRBJ2-2; 10 bases align to TRBD1. V shed 3 bases and J 6 bases; nucleotides not matched to a gene: 4. Germline loops: CDR1 SGHVS, CDR2 FQNEAQ. This CDR3 has 15 amino acids. The CDR3 DNA is TGTGCCAGCAGCTTCCTGGGACAGGGGTCCGGGGAGCTGTTTTTT. As protein: CASSFLGQGSGELFF.

This chain connects TRBV11-2 to TRBJ1-1, with D possibly being TRBD1 (6 bases). Germline lookup yields CDR1 SGHAT and CDR2 FQNNGV. Trimming left V 5 bases short and J 0 bases short, with 16 bases between. The CDR3 has 16 amino acids. CDR3 in DNA: TGTGCCAGCAGCCCAAGACTCCCAGGGGTGAACACTGAAGCTTTCTTT. It codes for CASSPRLPGVNTEAFF.

The rearrangement uses TRBV5-8 and TRBJ1-3; TRBD1 might be the D (5 bases). Germline CDR1 and CDR2: SGHTS and YDEGEE. This CDR3 comprises 13 residues. V was clipped by 3 bases and J by 4 bases, with 8 bases between them. The CDR3 nucleotides read TGTGCCAGCAGCTCCAGGGTCGGAAACACCATATATTTT. Its translation: CASSSRVGNTIYF.

CDR3 sequence reads: CASSSGSTAEAFF. The DNA for the CDR3 is TGTGCCAGCAGCTCGGGGTCTACGGCTGAAGCTTTCTTT. The chain couples TRBV7-3 to TRBJ1-1; D is unresolved. This CDR3 region has 13 residues. The germline CDR1 and CDR2 sequences are SGHTA and FQGTGA. V lost 4 bases and J 6 bases, leaving 12 bases between the germline ends. Using reference TRBV7-3 and TRBJ1-1 for the parts outside the CDR3, the full variable domain is GAGVSQTPSNKVTEKGKYVELRCDPISGHTALYWYRQSLGQGPEFLIYFQGTGAADDSGLPNDRFFAVRPEGSVSTLKIQRTERGDSAVYLCASSSGSTAEAFFGQGTRLTVV.

The chain has TRBV7-2 and TRBJ1-2; tentative D call: TRBD1 (6 bases). CDR1 is SGHTA, CDR2 FQGNSA, per germline. V lost 2 bases and J 4 bases, leaving 11 bases between the germline ends. The CDR3 is made up of 14 amino acids. CDR3 loop: CASSLIGGSYGYTF. CDR3 nucleotide sequence: TGTGCCAGCAGCTTAATTGGGGGCTCCTATGGCTACACCTTC.

A few counts support this clone. This chain connects TRBV5-4 to TRBJ2-7, with D tentatively TRBD2 (5 bases). Germline V CDR1 and CDR2: SGHNT, YYREEE (reference sequence). CDR3 size: 12 residues. The V end was cut by 3 bases, the J end by 3 bases, with 7 bases between. The CDR3 bases are TGTGCCAGCAGCTCCGACTACTACGAGCAGTACTTC. It specifies CASSSDYYEQYF.

This chain joins TRBV21-1 and TRBJ2-1; no check of the table's D call, TRBD2, against the DNA was made. TRBV21-1 is a known pseudogene. This CDR3 region has 15 residues. In nucleotides, the CDR3 is TGTGCCAGCGTCGCCCGGGGGGACACCTACAATGAGCAGTTCTTC. It specifies CASVARGDTYNEQFF.

The chain uses TRBV6-6 and TRBJ1-5; 11 positions match TRBD1. The J segment lost 5 bases and the V segment lost 6 bases, leaving 6 bases of the junction unmatched. The CDR3 covers 15 residues. Germline values: CDR1 MNHNY, CDR2 SVGAGI (reference sequence). The CDR3 region is CASRRDRGADQPQHF. The CDR3 coding sequence is TGTGCCAGCAGGAGGGACAGGGGGGCAGATCAGCCCCAGCATTTT.

The V call is TRBV7-9, the J call TRBJ1-1, with 10 bases aligning to TRBD1. After removal of 5 bases from V and 4 bases from J, the junction contained 4 bases not matched to a gene. Germline CDR1 reads SEHNR; CDR2 reads FQNEAQ (reference sequence). CDR3 length: 14 amino acids. Here the CDR3 DNA reads TGTGCCAGCAGCGGGACAGGGGTTTTCACTGAAGCTTTCTTT. As protein: CASSGTGVFTEAFF.

This clone turned up a few times. Germline is not matched at one junction end, which may reflect a read error. The chain uses TRBV7-7 and TRBJ1-1; a weak D match, TRBD1 (5 bases). In germline, CDR1 is SSHAT, CDR2 FNYEAQ (reference sequence). This CDR3 region has 15 residues. In nucleotides, the CDR3 is TGTGCTAGCAGCTTAGCGTGGGGCGCGAACACTGAAGCTTTCTTT. Translation: CASSLAWGANTEAFF. The full variable domain, completed using reference TRBV7-7 and TRBJ1-1, is GAGVSQSPRYKVTKRGQDVTLRCDPISSHATLYWYQQALGQGPEFLTYFNYEAQPDKSGLPSDRFSAERPEGSISTLTIQRTEQRDSAMYRCASSLAWGANTEAFFGQGTRLTVV.

The CDR3: CASSLITGANYGYTF. As DNA, the CDR3 is TGTGCCAGCAGCTTGATCACAGGAGCTAACTATGGCTACACCTTC. The V and J genes are TRBV5-4 and TRBJ1-2; a weak D match, TRBD1 (5 bases). V was cut by 1 base and J by 0 bases, with 10 bases left in between. The CDR3 has 15 amino acids. Per the germline V gene, CDR1 is SGHNT and CDR2 is YYREEE (reference sequence).

This chain uses TRBV7-9 with TRBJ1-1; 7 bases map to TRBD1. The CDR3 consists of 14 residues. Per germline, CDR1 SEHNR and CDR2 FQNEAQ (reference sequence). Trimming removed 1 base from V and 9 bases from J; junction bases left unmatched: 8. The DNA of the CDR3 is TGTGCCAGCAGCTTAGAATCGAGACAGGGAAAAGCTTTCTTT. This gives the protein CASSLESRQGKAFF.

The chain uses TRBV15 and TRBJ2-1; D may be TRBD2 (5 bases). V was pared by 3 bases and J by 2 bases, with 14 bases between. Germline CDR1 reads LNHNV; CDR2 reads YYDKDF (reference sequence). The CDR3 length is 16 residues. The CDR3 sequence: CATSSGVALTYNEQFF. The CDR3 coding sequence is TGTGCCACCAGCAGCGGGGTAGCGCTTACCTACAATGAGCAGTTCTTC.

Notes on this clone: One end of the junction is discordant with germline, which a read error may explain. The rearrangement joins TRBV15 to TRBJ2-5; tentative D call: TRBD2 (6 bases). Germline-derived CDR1 and CDR2 are LNHNV and YYDKDF (reference sequence). There are 13 residues in the CDR3. CDR3 coding DNA: TGTGCCACCAGCAGAGATCTCCGGGGGATCTCGGACTTC. Protein product: CATSRDLRGISDF.

The chain couples TRBV30 to TRBJ1-5; D is possibly TRBD1 (5 bases). The length of the CDR3 is 15 residues. The V gene lost 0 bases and the J gene lost 6 bases, with 15 bases spanning the gap. Germline values: CDR1 GTSNPN, CDR2 SVGIG (reference sequence). The CDR3 protein is CAWSVGSGSSQPQHF. CDR3 coding DNA: TGTGCCTGGAGTGTTGGTTCAGGGTCAAGTCAGCCCCAGCATTTT.

The genes are TRBV4-1 and TRBJ1-2, with D hard to call. Trimming left V 1 base short and J 2 bases short, with 8 bases between. The CDR3 is 14 amino acids. CDR1 MGHRA and CDR2 YSYEKL come from the germline V gene. CDR3 sequence reads: CASSQVGGNYGYTF. The CDR3 coding sequence is TGCGCCAGCAGCCAAGTCGGAGGAAACTATGGCTACACCTTC.

In this sample, this clone turned up once. The V call is TRBV13, the J call TRBJ2-7; D perhaps matches TRBD2 (5 bases). Deletions cut 3 bases from V and 5 bases from J, with 14 bases between. The germline V gene has CDR1 PRHDT and CDR2 FYEKMQ (reference sequence). This CDR3 is built from 14 residues. The CDR3 is CASSLDGGGDEQYF. The CDR3 DNA is TGTGCCAGCAGCTTGGACGGTGGAGGTGACGAGCAGTACTTC.

The V gene is TRBV10-3, the J gene TRBJ1-1; 11 nucleotides align to TRBD1. V lost 6 bases to trimming and J lost 4 bases; unmatched junction nucleotides: 4. CDR1 is ENHRY, CDR2 SYGVKD, per germline. The CDR3 length is 14 residues. For the CDR3, the DNA is TGTGCCATCAGCGGGACAGGGGGTTTCACTGAAGCTTTCTTT. It specifies CAISGTGGFTEAFF.

This clone has just one count. This rearrangement joins TRBV19 to TRBJ1-6; D ambiguous. Trimming stripped 1 base from V and 8 bases from J, with 6 bases between. This CDR3 contains 13 residues. Germline V gene sequence: CDR1 LNHDA, CDR2 SQIVND (reference sequence). CDR3 in amino acids: CASSIGEDSPLHF. The CDR3, as DNA: TGTGCCAGTAGTATAGGGGAGGATTCACCCCTCCACTTT.

The genes are TRBV5-6 and TRBJ2-7; 7 nucleotides line up with TRBD1. CDR1 is SGHDT and CDR2 is YYEEEE in the germline V gene. V lost 4 bases and J lost 4; bases outside the gene matches: 11. This CDR3 is built from 15 residues. The CDR3 reads CASSPYDRDLYEQYF. The CDR3 DNA follows: TGTGCCAGCAGCCCCTACGACAGGGACCTATACGAGCAGTACTTC.

This clone came up a few times. The chain combines TRBV6-5 with TRBJ2-7; 12 positions match TRBD1. Germline CDR1 reads MNHEY; CDR2 reads SVGAGI. CDR3 length: 15 amino acids. With V trimmed by 2 bases and J by 6 bases, 5 bases remained unmatched. CDR3: CASSYIPGQGAEQYF. Written as DNA, the CDR3 is TGTGCCAGCAGTTACATTCCGGGACAGGGGGCCGAGCAGTACTTC.

The CDR3 region has the DNA TGTGCCAGCAATATGGACAGGGGGCAGCCCCAGCATTTT. Its protein product is CASNMDRGQPQHF. The V and J genes are TRBV6-5 and TRBJ1-5; 10 bases fit TRBD1. Germline CDR1 and CDR2: MNHEY and SVGAGI. The junction had 4 bases not matched to a gene; V was cut back by 7 bases and J by 7 bases. The CDR3 has 13 residues.

The V call is TRBV25-1, the J call TRBJ2-5, with 10 bases lining up with TRBD2. The CDR3 contains 15 residues. The V segment lost 6 bases and the J segment 5 bases; nucleotides outside the gene matches: 9. Germline V gene data show CDR1 as MGHDK and CDR2 as SYGVNS. CDR3 coding DNA: TGTGCCAGCAGAAGCGGGGGGGATGGTCGGGAGACCCAGTACTTC. It yields the protein CASRSGGDGRETQYF.